This record looks at one T cell receptor (beta chain) sequence and its context. This clonotype was picked up a small number of times. Its antigen specificity is not known. No much larger clonotype is one base removed from it; base qualities were not supplied. The iRepertoire nested amplicon-rescue multiplex PCR (arm-PCR) platform was used to amplify TCR alpha and beta CDR3 regions from RNA. The input for one-step reverse transcription and amplification was roughly 100-450 ng of either tissue mRNA or PBMC total RNA. Following bead purification, Illumina adapters were added by a secondary multiplex PCR, and libraries between 200 and 400 bp were gel-purified. Libraries carried internal 6-nucleotide barcodes used for demultiplexing. The libraries were sequenced on an Illumina MiSeq using 2x220 or 2x250 nucleotide paired-end reads. Turning to the authors' computational methods: Paired reads were merged using FLASH 1.2.11 and aligned with BWA-MEM to the GRCh37 human genome, and TRA and TRB reads were then extracted. An IMGT-derived reference of cassette sequences and CDR3 motifs, with pseudogenes included, was used for V and J assignment. Three-frame translation of reads was performed, and productive CDR3s were defined as those with a C...FGXG motif and no stop codons. Unique combinations of V-J cassette pair and CDR3 amino acid sequence were defined as clonotypes. Reads were filtered by Hamming distance, with the threshold set by the sequence error rate of each sample in mapped regions. TCRdb's own reprocessing of the public reads used fastp at Q25 and MiXCR and kept productive beta chains. Rows merge per CDR3 protein into single entries with the most common DNA and genes. It is TCRdb's table, rather than the study itself, that gives the V and J calls and clone size. Across this sample there are approximately 190,000 distinct CDR3 sequences, with over 25% seen only once. 20% to 25% of the sample lies in the top ten.

The data were taken from a study of glioma-infiltrating T cells (dated by TCRdb to 2016 to 2017). Study-level background: The study sequenced TCR alpha- and beta-chain repertoires from glioma tissue, from non-neoplastic brain tissue and from matched peripheral blood mononuclear cells. Each tissue-infiltrating repertoire was compared with the same patient's peripheral blood repertoire to measure divergence between tissue and blood T-cell populations. The paired cohort was made up of three low-grade glioma patients, 7 to 9 primary glioblastoma patients and three non-glioma patients who contributed non-neoplastic brain tissue. General findings and caveats noted by the study authors: Group comparisons were based on small numbers of patients: three non-neoplastic, three low-grade glioma and seven to nine glioblastoma patients. Only a very small number of CDR3 sequences turned up in both tissue and blood, a result put down to high CDR3 diversity combined with limited sampling. VJ-independent divergence between tissue and blood was found to be below expectation in non-neoplastic patients but above expectation in all gliomas, particularly low-grade gliomas.

Taken from cysteine to phenylalanine, the CDR3 has 14 residues. Just CDR3 DNA is preserved here, 42 bases in frame from base 1. Reading the germline V gene (reference sequence) gives CDR1 GTSNPN and CDR2 SVGIG. The junction shows trimming of 4 bases on V and 1 base on J, plus 11 bases between the germline ends. The rearranged segments are TRBV30 and TRBJ1-3; the D gene lacks a confident call. This clonotype originated in a human donor with low-grade glioma or glioblastoma, undergoing nonglioma brain surgery, or in good health (not recorded which). Sequences were obtained from glioma tissue, nonneoplastic brain tissue, or PBMCs (not recorded which). The nucleotide sequence is TGTGCCTGGATCCGTAGTCGGTCTGGAAACACCATATATTTT. This translates into CAWIRSRSGNTIYF. Outside the CDR3, residues come from the reference TRBV30 and TRBJ1-3 proteins, so the full variable domain is: SQTIHQWPATLVQPVGSPLSLECTVEGTSNPNLYWYRQAAGRGLQLLFYSVGIGQISSEVPQNLSASRPQDRQFILSSKKLLLSDSGFYLCAWIRSRSGNTIYFGEGSWLTVV.